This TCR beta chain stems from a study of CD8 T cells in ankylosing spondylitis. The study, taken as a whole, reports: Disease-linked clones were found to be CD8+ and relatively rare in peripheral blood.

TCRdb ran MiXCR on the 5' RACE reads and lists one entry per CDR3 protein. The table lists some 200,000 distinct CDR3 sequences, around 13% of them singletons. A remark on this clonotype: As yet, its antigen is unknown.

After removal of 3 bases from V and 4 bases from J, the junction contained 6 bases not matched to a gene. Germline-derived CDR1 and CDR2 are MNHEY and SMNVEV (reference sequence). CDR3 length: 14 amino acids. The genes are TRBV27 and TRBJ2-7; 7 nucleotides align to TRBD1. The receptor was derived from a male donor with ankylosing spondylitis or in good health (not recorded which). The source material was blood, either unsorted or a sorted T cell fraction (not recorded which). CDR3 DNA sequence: TGTGCCAGCAGTTTCGGGGACAGAAGGTACGAGCAGTACTTC. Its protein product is CASSFGDRRYEQYF.